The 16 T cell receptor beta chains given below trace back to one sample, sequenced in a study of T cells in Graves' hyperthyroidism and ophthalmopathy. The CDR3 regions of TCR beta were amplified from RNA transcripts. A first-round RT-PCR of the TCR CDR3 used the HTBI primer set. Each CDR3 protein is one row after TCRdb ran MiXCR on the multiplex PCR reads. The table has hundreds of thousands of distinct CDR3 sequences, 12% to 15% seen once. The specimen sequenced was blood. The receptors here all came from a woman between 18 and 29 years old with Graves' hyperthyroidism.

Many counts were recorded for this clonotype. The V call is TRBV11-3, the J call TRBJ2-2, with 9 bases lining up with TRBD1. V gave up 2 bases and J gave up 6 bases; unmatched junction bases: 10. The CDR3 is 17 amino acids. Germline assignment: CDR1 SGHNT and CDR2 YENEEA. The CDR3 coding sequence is TGTGCCAGCAGCTTATCCGCGGGGACAGGGTTTTCCGGGGAGCTGTTTTTT. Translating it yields CASSLSAGTGFSGELFF.

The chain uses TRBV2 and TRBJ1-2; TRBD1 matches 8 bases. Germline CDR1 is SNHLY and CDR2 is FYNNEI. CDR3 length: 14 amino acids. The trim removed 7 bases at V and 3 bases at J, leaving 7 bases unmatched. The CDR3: CASKAGGYDYGYTF. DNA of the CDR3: TGTGCCAGCAAAGCAGGGGGCTATGACTATGGCTACACCTTC.

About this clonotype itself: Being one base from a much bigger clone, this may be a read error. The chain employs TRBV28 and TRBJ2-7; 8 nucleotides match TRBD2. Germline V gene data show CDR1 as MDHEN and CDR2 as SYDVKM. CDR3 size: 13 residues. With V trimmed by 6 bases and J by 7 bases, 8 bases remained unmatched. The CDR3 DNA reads TGTGCCAGCAGGTCCGGGACTAGAGGGGAGCAGTACTTC. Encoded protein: CASRSGTRGEQYF. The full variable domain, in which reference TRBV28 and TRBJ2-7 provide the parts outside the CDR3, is DVKVTQSSRYLVKRTGEKVFLECVQDMDHENMFWYRQDPGLGLRLIYFSYDVKMKEKGDIPEGYSVSREKKERFSLILESASTNQTSMYLCASRSGTRGEQYFGPGTRLTVT.

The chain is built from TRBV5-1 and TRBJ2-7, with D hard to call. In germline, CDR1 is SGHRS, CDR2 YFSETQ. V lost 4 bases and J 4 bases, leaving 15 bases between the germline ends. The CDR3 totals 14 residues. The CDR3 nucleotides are TGCGCCAGCAGCCCTCCCTCCGGCTTTTACGAGCAGTACTTC. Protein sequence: CASSPPSGFYEQYF.

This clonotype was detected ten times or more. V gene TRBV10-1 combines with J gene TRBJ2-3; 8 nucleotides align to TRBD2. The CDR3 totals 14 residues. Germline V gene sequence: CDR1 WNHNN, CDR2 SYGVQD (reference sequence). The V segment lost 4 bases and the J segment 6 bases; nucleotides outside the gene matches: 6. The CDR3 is CASSGSGEEDTQYF. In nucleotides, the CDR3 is TGCGCCAGCAGTGGTAGCGGGGAGGAGGATACGCAGTATTTT.

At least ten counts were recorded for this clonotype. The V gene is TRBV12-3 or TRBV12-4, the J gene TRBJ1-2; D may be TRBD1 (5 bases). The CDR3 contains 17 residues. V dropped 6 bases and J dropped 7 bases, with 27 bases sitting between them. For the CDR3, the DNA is TGTGCCAGCAGAGGGGTAGTTTTGGCCCGGGATGCAACTGGCTACACCTTC. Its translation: CASRGVVLARDATGYTF.

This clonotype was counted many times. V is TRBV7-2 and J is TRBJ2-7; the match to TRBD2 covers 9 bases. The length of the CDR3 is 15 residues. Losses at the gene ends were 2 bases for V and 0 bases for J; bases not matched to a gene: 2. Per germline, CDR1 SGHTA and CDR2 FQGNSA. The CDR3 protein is CASSLRGRVSYEQYF. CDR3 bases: TGTGCCAGCAGCTTACGCGGGAGGGTCTCCTACGAGCAGTACTTC.

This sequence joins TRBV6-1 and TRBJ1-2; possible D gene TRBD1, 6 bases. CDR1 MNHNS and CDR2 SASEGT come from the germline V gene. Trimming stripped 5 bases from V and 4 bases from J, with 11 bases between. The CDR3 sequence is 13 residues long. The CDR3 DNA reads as TGTGCCAGCAGTTTTGACAGGATCTATGGCTACACCTTC. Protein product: CASSFDRIYGYTF.

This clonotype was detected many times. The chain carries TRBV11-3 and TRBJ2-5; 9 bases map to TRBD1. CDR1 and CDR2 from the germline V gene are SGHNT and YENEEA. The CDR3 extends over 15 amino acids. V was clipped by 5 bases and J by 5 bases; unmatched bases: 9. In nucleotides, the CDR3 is TGTGCCAGCAGCCCACAGGACAGGGGAGAGGAGACCCAGTACTTC. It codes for CASSPQDRGEETQYF.

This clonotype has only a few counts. The DNA for the CDR3 is TGCAGTGCTTCGAGCGGGAGTCGGGATACGCAGTATTTT. Protein: CSASSGSRDTQYF. V gene TRBV20-1 combines with J gene TRBJ2-3; 8 positions match TRBD2. V was clipped by 5 bases and J by 6 bases; unmatched bases: 7. This CDR3 spans 13 amino acids. In germline, CDR1 is DFQATT, CDR2 SNEGSKA (reference sequence).

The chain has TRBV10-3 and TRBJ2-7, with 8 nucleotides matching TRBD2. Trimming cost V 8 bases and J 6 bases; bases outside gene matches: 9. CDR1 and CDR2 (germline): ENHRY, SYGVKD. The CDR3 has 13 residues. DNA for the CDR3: TGTGCCATCGGGGGACTAGGAATCTCCGAGCAGTACTTC. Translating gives CAIGGLGISEQYF.

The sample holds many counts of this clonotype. CDR3: CASSSRLAGPTYNEQFF. The CDR3, as DNA: TGTGCCAGCAGCTCCAGACTAGCGGGTCCGACCTACAATGAGCAGTTCTTC. V and J are TRBV7-8 and TRBJ2-1; 10 nucleotides match TRBD2. Per germline, CDR1 SGHVS and CDR2 FQNEAQ. Unmatched junction bases numbered 8, after V lost 4 bases and J lost 2 bases. The CDR3 extends over 17 amino acids.

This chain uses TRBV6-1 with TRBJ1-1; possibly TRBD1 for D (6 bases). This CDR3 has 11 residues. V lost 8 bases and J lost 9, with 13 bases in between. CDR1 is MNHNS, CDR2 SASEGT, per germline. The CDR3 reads CASHSGGQAFF. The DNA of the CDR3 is TGTGCCAGCCATTCCGGGGGGCAAGCTTTCTTT.

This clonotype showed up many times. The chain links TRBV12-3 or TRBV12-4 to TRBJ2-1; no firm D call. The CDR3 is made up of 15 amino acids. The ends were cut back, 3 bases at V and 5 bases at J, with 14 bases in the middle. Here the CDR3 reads CASSFFRPSNNEQFF. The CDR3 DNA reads TGTGCCAGCAGTTTTTTTCGGCCTTCCAACAATGAGCAGTTCTTC.

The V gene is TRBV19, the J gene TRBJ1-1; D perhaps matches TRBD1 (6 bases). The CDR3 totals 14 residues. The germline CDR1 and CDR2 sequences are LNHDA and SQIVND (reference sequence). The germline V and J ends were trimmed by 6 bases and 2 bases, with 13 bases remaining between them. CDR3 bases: TGTGCCAGTAGGAAGGACAGTATAAACACTGAAGCTTTCTTT. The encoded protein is CASRKDSINTEAFF.

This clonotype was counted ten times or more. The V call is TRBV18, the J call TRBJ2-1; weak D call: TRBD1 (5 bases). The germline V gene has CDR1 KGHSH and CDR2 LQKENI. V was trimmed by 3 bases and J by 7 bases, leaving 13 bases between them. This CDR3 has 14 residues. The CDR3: CASSPLQVGNEQFF. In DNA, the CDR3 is TGTGCCAGCTCACCCTTACAGGTGGGAAATGAGCAGTTCTTC.